The rows below give T cell receptor beta chains drawn from one sample of a study of blood T cells in healthy people across ages. In TCRdb, the 5' RACE reads were re-called with MiXCR into one record per CDR3 protein. The sample yields 850,000 to 1,100,000 distinct CDR3 sequences, roughly two fifths seen once. The material sequenced was blood. These receptors were taken from a man younger than 30 in good health. The CDR3 runs from the conserved cysteine through the conserved F or W. A D gene is named only where the DNA matches it firmly. A row's size may be missing; if present it is once, few, many or a size class.

size: NA
D: NA
J: TRBJ2-1
V: TRBV10-3
CDR3: CAIGGASNEQFF
DNA: TGTGCCATCGGCGGGGCATCGAATGAGCAGTTCTTC

size: NA
D: NA
J: TRBJ1-3
V: TRBV6-6
CDR3: CASSYRREGNTIYF
DNA: TGTGCTAGCAGTTACCGACGGGAAGGAAACACCATATATTTT

size: NA
D: NA
J: TRBJ1-2
V: TRBV9
CDR3: CASSVLPAWTNYGYTF
DNA: TGTGCCAGCAGCGTTTTACCTGCTTGGACGAACTATGGCTACACCTTC

size: NA
D: NA
J: TRBJ1-5
V: TRBV30
CDR3: CAWSEEGAGFNQPQHF
DNA: TGTGCCTGGAGTGAGGAAGGGGCAGGGTTCAATCAGCCCCAGCATTTT

size: NA
D: NA
J: TRBJ1-2
V: TRBV29-1
CDR3: CSVEVWQGNFGYTF
DNA: TGCAGCGTTGAAGTTTGGCAGGGGAATTTCGGCTACACCTTC

size: NA
D: NA
J: TRBJ1-6
V: TRBV6-2/TRBV6-3
CDR3: CASAQGHNSPLHF
DNA: TGTGCCAGCGCTCAGGGGCATAATTCACCCCTCCACTTT

size: NA
D: NA
J: TRBJ2-7
V: TRBV15
CDR3: CATSRDYNEQYF
DNA: TGTGCCACCAGCAGAGATTACAATGAGCAGTACTTC

size: NA
D: NA
J: TRBJ2-5
V: TRBV20-1
CDR3: CSADRLETQYF
DNA: TGCAGTGCTGATCGACTGGAGACCCAGTACTTC

size: few
D: NA
J: TRBJ2-7
V: TRBV29-1
CDR3: CSVVLATRFDTEQYF
DNA: TGCAGCGTTGTGTTGGCGACACGCTTCGACACCGAGCAGTACTTC

size: NA
D: NA
J: TRBJ1-1
V: TRBV3-1
CDR3: CASSQVERGAFF
DNA: TGTGCCAGCAGCCAAGTTGAACGAGGGGCTTTCTTT

size: NA
D: TRBD2
J: TRBJ2-3
V: TRBV6-6
CDR3: CASQGTSGGGGTDTQYF
DNA: TGTGCCAGTCAAGGGACTAGCGGGGGGGGAGGCACAGATACGCAGTATTTT

size: NA
D: NA
J: TRBJ2-1
V: TRBV21-1
CDR3: CASTQTGGADTLILANGQFF
DNA: TGTGCCAGCACCCAGACAGGGGGCGCGGATACCCTCATTTTGGCCAATGGGCAGTTCTTC

size: NA
D: TRBD1
J: TRBJ2-3
V: TRBV20-1
CDR3: CSARTGASTDTRYF
DNA: TGCAGTGCTAGGACAGGGGCCAGCACAGATACGCGGTATTTT

size: once
D: NA
J: TRBJ1-5
V: TRBV6-2/TRBV6-3
CDR3: CASSYGYRADYSNQPQHF
DNA: TGTGCCAGCAGTTACGGATATCGGGCGGATTATAGCAATCAGCCCCAGCATTTT

size: few
D: TRBD2
J: TRBJ2-1
V: TRBV5-6
CDR3: CASSPREGIYNEQFF
DNA: TGTGCCAGCAGCCCGAGGGAGGGGATTTACAATGAGCAGTTCTTC

size: NA
D: NA
J: TRBJ2-1
V: TRBV10-3
CDR3: CAISESGGQGGSEQFF
DNA: TGTGCCATCAGTGAGTCAGGTGGTCAGGGAGGTAGTGAGCAGTTCTTC

size: NA
D: TRBD1
J: TRBJ2-5
V: TRBV12-3/TRBV12-4
CDR3: CASTRRDRVQETQYF
DNA: TGTGCCAGCACCAGACGGGACAGGGTTCAAGAGACCCAGTACTTC

size: few
D: NA
J: TRBJ2-3
V: TRBV6-5
CDR3: CASSSLGTPTEGTQYF
DNA: TGTGCCAGCAGTAGCCTTGGGACTCCCACAGAGGGTACGCAGTATTTT

size: NA
D: NA
J: TRBJ1-4
V: TRBV30
CDR3: CACEGGVGPEKLFF
DNA: TGTGCCTGTGAGGGCGGTGTCGGCCCTGAAAAACTGTTTTTT

size: NA
D: NA
J: TRBJ2-1
V: TRBV7-3
CDR3: CANSLSRGGFNEQFF
DNA: TGTGCCAACAGCTTAAGCAGGGGCGGATTCAATGAGCAGTTCTTC

size: few
D: NA
J: TRBJ2-5
V: TRBV5-1
CDR3: CASSLDMTATSNEQYF
DNA: TGCGCCAGCAGCTTGGACATGACAGCCACATCCAATGAGCAGTACTTC

size: NA
D: NA
J: TRBJ1-2
V: TRBV12-3/TRBV12-4
CDR3: CASSLGPYQNNTHGYTF
DNA: TGTGCCAGCAGTTTAGGGCCTTACCAGAATAACACGCATGGCTACACCTTC

size: NA
D: TRBD1
J: TRBJ1-2
V: TRBV3-1
CDR3: CASSQRPTGQTGGYTF
DNA: TGTGCCAGCAGCCAACGACCGACAGGGCAGACTGGGGGCTACACCTTC

size: few
D: NA
J: TRBJ1-2
V: TRBV6-1
CDR3: CASTRQGIDAGNYGYTF
DNA: TGTGCCAGCACTCGGCAGGGCATCGATGCTGGGAACTATGGCTACACCTTC

size: NA
D: NA
J: TRBJ1-2
V: TRBV4-2
CDR3: CASSRDGSGAVGYAYTF
DNA: TGTGCCAGCAGCCGAGATGGATCAGGGGCGGTGGGCTATGCCTACACCTTC

size: NA
D: NA
J: TRBJ2-7
V: TRBV6-2/TRBV6-3
CDR3: CASSFRTDSSCEQYF
DNA: TGTGCCAGCAGCTTCAGGACGGACAGCTCCTGCGAGCAGTACTTC

size: NA
D: TRBD1
J: TRBJ1-5
V: TRBV7-2
CDR3: CASKPTWTGNQPQHF
DNA: TGTGCCAGCAAACCCACCTGGACAGGGAATCAGCCCCAGCATTTT

size: few
D: NA
J: TRBJ1-1
V: TRBV4-1
CDR3: CASSQDAGGMNTEAFF
DNA: TGCGCCAGCAGCCAAGATGCCGGCGGAATGAACACTGAAGCTTTCTTT

size: NA
D: TRBD2
J: TRBJ2-7
V: TRBV7-3
CDR3: CASSLTDHTSGAGDNEQYF
DNA: TGTGCCAGCAGCTTAACGGACCATACTAGCGGGGCGGGGGACAATGAGCAGTACTTC

size: NA
D: TRBD1
J: TRBJ2-1
V: TRBV10-3
CDR3: CAISGQGSSYNEQFF
DNA: TGTGCCATCAGCGGACAGGGCAGCTCCTACAATGAGCAGTTCTTC

size: NA
D: TRBD1
J: TRBJ1-4
V: TRBV12-3/TRBV12-4
CDR3: CASSLAGQGNEKLFF
DNA: TGTGCCAGCAGTTTAGCCGGACAGGGGAATGAAAAACTGTTTTTT

size: few
D: NA
J: TRBJ1-1
V: TRBV30
CDR3: CALSQRAQAFF
DNA: TGTGCCCTCTCCCAGCGGGCCCAAGCTTTCTTT

size: NA
D: NA
J: TRBJ2-1
V: TRBV7-2
CDR3: CASSLVGMGDEQFF
DNA: TGTGCCAGCAGCTTAGTGGGTATGGGGGATGAGCAGTTCTTC

size: few
D: NA
J: TRBJ1-2
V: TRBV28
CDR3: CASSNQGSGGYTF
DNA: TGTGCCAGCAGTAACCAGGGTTCTGGTGGCTACACCTTC

size: NA
D: TRBD1
J: TRBJ1-5
V: TRBV7-9
CDR3: CASSLGAGGGQPRHF
DNA: TGTGCCAGCAGCTTAGGGGCAGGGGGTGGTCAGCCCCGGCATTTT

size: NA
D: TRBD1
J: TRBJ1-4
V: TRBV20-1
CDR3: CSARDLYTGTGDEKLFF
DNA: TGCAGTGCTAGAGATTTATACACCGGGACAGGGGATGAAAAACTGTTTTTT